The 21 T cell receptor beta chains listed next were all sequenced from one sample in a study of blood T cell repertoires in COVID-19. Assay: immunoSEQ multiplex PCR; the TCRdb copy retains only in-frame clones and omits some. The sample contains 150,000 to 200,000 clones, about four fifths of which appear only once. Sequencing was done on a sample of peripheral blood. The receptors were sampled from a woman aged 40-49 years with COVID-19, enrolled during active disease.

The rearrangement links TRBV6-5 to TRBJ1-1; D not resolved. V shed 6 bases and J shed 1 base, with 15 bases lying between them. The CDR3 is made up of 15 amino acids. Germline V gene data show CDR1 as MNHEY and CDR2 as SVGAGI. The chain's CDR3 is CASSAPRVGNTEAFF. Written as DNA, the CDR3 is TGTGCCAGCAGCGCTCCCCGGGTGGGGAACACTGAAGCTTTCTTT.

This rearrangement joins TRBV6-6 to TRBJ2-3; a weak D match, TRBD1 (6 bases). Per germline, CDR1 MNHNY and CDR2 SVGAGI (reference sequence). V was clipped by 6 bases and J by 4 bases, with 20 bases between them. The CDR3 has 16 amino acids. The CDR3 reads CASSQGKGHSADTQYF. Here the CDR3 DNA reads TGTGCCAGCAGCCAGGGTAAGGGACATTCGGCAGATACGCAGTATTTT.

This chain links TRBV19 with TRBJ2-3; D unclear. The CDR3 is 14 residues long. The V end lost 3 bases, the J end lost 5 bases, and 12 bases lay between the germline ends. Germline V gene lookup returns CDR1 LNHDA and CDR2 SQIVND (reference sequence). CDR3: CASSIARLGDTQYF. Written as DNA, the CDR3 is TGTGCCAGTAGTATTGCCAGGTTGGGAGATACGCAGTATTTT.

The chain joins TRBV12-5 to TRBJ2-3; D is undetermined. This CDR3 is built from 12 residues. V gave up 7 bases and J gave up 7 bases, with 12 bases separating them. Germline loops: CDR1 LGHNT, CDR2 FRNRAP. The CDR3 bases are TGTGCTAGTGCTCCGTTTTTTCATACGCAGTATTTT. Protein sequence: CASAPFFHTQYF.

A single count supports this clone. V usage is TRBV15 and J usage is TRBJ1-1; 8 nucleotides match TRBD1. The CDR3 totals 14 residues. Per germline, CDR1 LNHNV and CDR2 YYDKDF (reference sequence). V gave up 5 bases and J gave up 5 bases; unmatched junction bases: 7. CDR3: CATSLDRVATEAFF. CDR3 coding DNA: TGTGCCACCAGCCTGGACAGGGTTGCAACTGAAGCTTTCTTT.

This chain joins TRBV3-1 (or the pseudogene TRBV3-2) and TRBJ2-1; 9 nucleotides align to TRBD2. V lost 4 bases, J lost 3 bases, and 1 base stayed unmatched. The CDR3 has 14 residues. Looked up from germline, CDR1 is LGHDT and CDR2 is YNNKEL (reference sequence). The CDR3 is CASSPSGIYNEQFF. The CDR3 DNA is TGTGCCAGCAGCCCTAGCGGGATCTACAATGAGCAGTTCTTC.

This clone was seen only once. The J gene is TRBJ2-1, the V gene TRBV11-3; weak D call: TRBD1 (5 bases). The CDR3 covers 15 residues. The V and J ends lost 2 bases and 4 bases respectively, with 12 bases between them. Germline CDR1 and CDR2: SGHNT and YENEEA. Written as DNA, the CDR3 is TGTGCCAGCAGCTTAATGGGGCAGACTTACAATGAGCAGTTCTTC. Protein sequence: CASSLMGQTYNEQFF.

This chain joins TRBV4-2 and TRBJ1-1; no firm D call. Trimming pared 1 base from V and 5 bases from J, leaving 8 bases between. From germline, CDR1 is LGHNA and CDR2 YNFKEQ. The CDR3 is 13 residues long. CDR3 in amino acids: CASSQARVTEAFF. DNA for the CDR3: TGTGCCAGCAGCCAAGCCCGGGTGACTGAAGCTTTCTTT.

This chain joins TRBV10-1 and TRBJ1-2, with D possibly TRBD1 on 6 matching bases. The CDR3 contains 13 residues. Germline V gene sequence: CDR1 WNHNN, CDR2 SYGVQD (reference sequence). V was pared by 3 bases and J by 6 bases, with 11 bases between. The CDR3 DNA is TGCGCCAGCAGTGAATCAGGGGTCAATGGCTACACCTTC. Protein product: CASSESGVNGYTF.

This clone has just a few counts. V usage is TRBV5-1 and J usage is TRBJ1-4; 9 bases agree with TRBD1. The CDR3 spans 15 residues. V dropped 2 bases and J dropped 5; count of bases not matched to a gene: 4. Per germline, CDR1 SGHRS and CDR2 YFSETQ. This chain's CDR3 is CASSLDGTGNEKLFF. In DNA form, the CDR3 reads TGCGCCAGCAGCTTAGACGGGACAGGGAATGAAAAACTGTTTTTT.

The chain recombines TRBV5-6 with TRBJ2-6, with D possibly matching TRBD1 (6 bases). The V end was cut by 7 bases, the J end by 0 bases, with 23 bases between. Germline CDR1 SGHDT, CDR2 YYEEEE. The CDR3 has 19 amino acids. The CDR3 DNA follows: TGTGCCAGCGAAGCCCCCGTAGGACAGACGTTCTCTGGGGCCAACGTCCTGACTTTC. This gives the protein CASEAPVGQTFSGANVLTF.

This clone was detected a few times. Different DNA sequences within this sample yield the same CDR3. The J gene is TRBJ1-1, the V gene TRBV7-9, with D maybe TRBD1 (6 bases). CDR3 size: 14 residues. Germline CDR1 and CDR2: SEHNR and FQNEAQ (reference sequence). The V gene lost 6 bases and the J gene lost 0 bases, with 11 bases spanning the gap. The CDR3 coding sequence is TGTGCCAGCAGACCTACAGGGATGAACACTGAAGCTTTCTTT. Translation: CASRPTGMNTEAFF. Based on the CDR3 plus reference TRBV7-9 and TRBJ1-1, the full variable domain is DTGVSQNPRHKITKRGQNVTFRCDPISEHNRLYWYRQTLGQGPEFLTYFQNEAQLEKSRLLSDRFSAERPKGSFSTLEIQRTEQGDSAMYLCASRPTGMNTEAFFGQGTRLTVV.

This chain joins TRBV5-4 and TRBJ1-3; D remains ambiguous. The V end lost 4 bases, the J end lost 1 base, and 18 bases lay between the germline ends. This CDR3 is built from 17 residues. From germline, CDR1 is SGHNT and CDR2 YYREEE (reference sequence). CDR3 sequence (DNA): TGTGCCAGCAGCCAAGGTGGTCACAGCCCTTCTGGAAACACCATATATTTT. This gives the protein CASSQGGHSPSGNTIYF. Variable domain in full (rest from reference TRBV5-4 and TRBJ1-3): ETGVTQSPTHLIKTRGQQVTLRCSSQSGHNTVSWYQQALGQGPQFIFQYYREEENGRGNFPPRFSGLQFPNYSSELNVNALELDDSALYLCASSQGGHSPSGNTIYFGEGSWLTVV.

The chain's CDR3 is CASSQVASPRELAGELFF. The CDR3 DNA follows: TGCGCCAGCAGCCAAGTTGCGAGCCCCCGAGAGTTGGCCGGGGAGCTGTTTTTT. V gene TRBV4-1 combines with J gene TRBJ2-2; no definite D call. The germline V gene has CDR1 MGHRA and CDR2 YSYEKL. The CDR3 spans 18 residues. V lost 1 base, J lost 6 bases, and 21 bases lay in between.

This clone showed up just once. The chain uses TRBV5-1 and TRBJ1-2; D is uncertain. Germline CDR1 and CDR2: SGHRS and YFSETQ. With 0 bases removed from V and 6 bases from J, the gap between germline ends came to 6 bases. CDR3 size: 12 residues. The CDR3 loop is CASSLVGDGYTF. The DNA of the CDR3 is TGCGCCAGCAGCTTGGTCGGGGATGGCTACACCTTC.

The J gene is TRBJ1-2, the V gene TRBV6-5; D ambiguous. The CDR3 sequence is 14 residues long. CDR1 is MNHEY and CDR2 is SVGAGI in the germline V gene. The V end lost 4 bases, the J end lost 2 bases, and 11 bases lay between the germline ends. The DNA of the CDR3 is TGTGCCAGCAGTTCTGTCGGACTAAACTATGGCTACACCTTC. Translated: CASSSVGLNYGYTF.

The chain links TRBV30 to TRBJ2-1; possibly TRBD2 for D (6 bases). Trimming took 1 base from V and 0 from J, leaving 13 bases between them. The CDR3 covers 16 residues. Germline values: CDR1 GTSNPN, CDR2 SVGIG (reference sequence). DNA for the CDR3: TGTGCCTGGAGTGCTCCGGGACTTAACTCCTACAATGAGCAGTTCTTC. It is translated as CAWSAPGLNSYNEQFF.

To note about this clone: One end of the junction is discordant with germline, which a read error may explain. The chain carries TRBV4-3 and TRBJ1-1, with 8 positions matching TRBD1. Germline V gives CDR1 LGHNA, CDR2 YSLEER. The CDR3 loop spans 14 amino acids. CDR3 DNA: TGCGCCAGCAGCCAAGAATTACAGGGGGAGGCTTTGGCTTTT. Its translation is CASSQELQGEALAF.

This chain connects TRBV18 to TRBJ2-1, with 8 bases aligning to TRBD2. The germline gives CDR1 KGHSH, CDR2 LQKENI. Unmatched junction bases numbered 7, after V lost 5 bases and J lost 7 bases. The CDR3 totals 14 residues. The chain's CDR3 is CASSTGLEGNEQFF. The CDR3 DNA reads TGTGCCAGCTCAACGGGACTAGAAGGTAATGAGCAGTTCTTC.

The rearrangement joins TRBV10-1 to TRBJ1-6; TRBD1 matches at 9 bases. The CDR3 runs 13 residues. After removal of 8 bases from V and 10 bases from J, the junction contained 6 bases not matched to a gene. Germline V CDR1 and CDR2: WNHNN, SYGVQD (reference sequence). The CDR3 sequence: CASGGQGNSPLHF. The CDR3 DNA reads TGCGCCAGCGGAGGACAGGGGAACTCACCCCTCCACTTT.

The V gene is TRBV6-1, the J gene TRBJ2-3; 13 bases are shared with TRBD2. This CDR3 spans 16 amino acids. Germline CDR1 and CDR2: MNHNS and SASEGT. The V segment lost 0 bases and the J segment 7 bases; nucleotides outside the gene matches: 4. This CDR3 reads CASSEALGTSGNTQYF. As DNA, the CDR3 is TGTGCCAGCAGTGAAGCCCTCGGGACTAGCGGGAATACGCAGTATTTT.